The 6 T cell receptor beta chains listed next were all sequenced from one sample in a study of shared clonotypes between healthy human individuals. CD8 cells classed as naive were CD45RO-negative and positively selected for CCR7, excluding terminally differentiated effector memory CD45RA+ cells. Here immunoSEQ multiplex PCR was the method, and the copy in TCRdb shows in-frame clones only, minus some. The table shows roughly 570,000 clones, with 95% to 98% occurring only once. Sequencing was done on a sample of naive CD8+ T cells sorted from blood. Source of these receptors: a man aged 25-45 years in good health.

The rearrangement joins TRBV29-1 to TRBJ2-1; 8 bases align to TRBD2. Trimming cost V 0 bases and J 6 bases; bases outside gene matches: 13. CDR1 SQVTM and CDR2 ANQGSEA come from the germline V gene. The CDR3 runs to 17 residues. CDR3 region: CSVEDLPREGLANEQFF. CDR3 DNA sequence: TGCAGCGTTGAAGACCTACCCCGGGAGGGCCTGGCCAATGAGCAGTTCTTC.

The V call is TRBV27, the J call TRBJ2-1; tentatively, D is TRBD1 (5 bases). CDR3 size: 13 residues. CDR1 and CDR2 (germline): MNHEY, SMNVEV (reference sequence). The ends were cut back, 8 bases at V and 9 bases at J, with 17 bases in the middle. CDR3: CASQKQGFLEQFF. CDR3 sequence (DNA): TGTGCCAGCCAAAAGCAGGGTTTCCTTGAGCAGTTCTTC.

This chain connects TRBV6-5 to TRBJ2-7; no clear D gene. Trimming left V 6 bases short and J 5 bases short, with 14 bases between. The length of the CDR3 is 13 residues. CDR1 and CDR2 from the germline V gene are MNHEY and SVGAGI. The CDR3 protein is CASSQTMAHEQYF. The CDR3 region has the DNA TGTGCCAGCAGCCAAACCATGGCCCACGAGCAGTACTTC.

The chain uses TRBV2 and TRBJ1-5; no clear D gene. The V gene lost 4 bases and the J gene lost 1 base, with 8 bases spanning the gap. The germline CDR1 and CDR2 sequences are SNHLY and FYNNEI. The CDR3 totals 14 residues. This CDR3 is CASSGTESNQPQHF. CDR3 in DNA: TGTGCCAGCAGTGGAACGGAAAGCAATCAGCCCCAGCATTTT.

This chain uses TRBV5-6 with TRBJ2-7, with 10 bases that match TRBD1. V lost 4 bases to trimming and J lost 2 bases; unmatched junction nucleotides: 6. Germline V CDR1 and CDR2: SGHDT, YYEEEE. The CDR3 sequence is 15 residues long. The CDR3 spells CASSPRTGGTYEQYF. In nucleotides, the CDR3 is TGTGCCAGCAGCCCTCGGACAGGGGGGACCTACGAGCAGTACTTC.

The chain has TRBV4-1 and TRBJ2-7; 9 positions match TRBD1. The ends lost 4 bases at V and 5 bases at J; junction bases unmatched: 9. The CDR3 is 15 amino acids. Germline V gene lookup returns CDR1 MGHRA and CDR2 YSYEKL. The CDR3 loop reads CASSPAGTGIHEQYF. DNA of the CDR3: TGCGCCAGCAGCCCGGCCGGGACAGGGATCCACGAGCAGTACTTC.